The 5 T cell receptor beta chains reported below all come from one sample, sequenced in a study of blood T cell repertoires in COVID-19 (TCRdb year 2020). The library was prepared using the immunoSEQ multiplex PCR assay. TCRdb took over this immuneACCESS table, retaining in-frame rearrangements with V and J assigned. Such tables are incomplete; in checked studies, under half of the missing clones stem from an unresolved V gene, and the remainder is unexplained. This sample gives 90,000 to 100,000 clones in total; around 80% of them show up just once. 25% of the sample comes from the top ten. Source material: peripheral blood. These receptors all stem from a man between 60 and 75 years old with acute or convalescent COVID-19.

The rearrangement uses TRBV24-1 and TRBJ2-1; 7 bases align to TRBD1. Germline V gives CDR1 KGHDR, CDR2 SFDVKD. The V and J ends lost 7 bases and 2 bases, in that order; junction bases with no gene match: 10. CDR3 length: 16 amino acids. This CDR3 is CATSDPTGKAYNEQFF. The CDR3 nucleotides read TGTGCCACCAGCGACCCGACAGGGAAGGCCTACAATGAGCAGTTCTTC.

The CDR3 DNA is TGTGCCAGCAGCTTAGTTGGGGTACTAGTCGGAAACACCATATATTTT. This gives the protein CASSLVGVLVGNTIYF. The rearrangement uses TRBV7-2 and TRBJ1-3, with D unclear. The CDR3 sequence is 16 residues long. The V and J ends lost 1 base and 4 bases respectively, with 14 bases between them. Germline CDR1 reads SGHTA; CDR2 reads FQGNSA. Using reference TRBV7-2 and TRBJ1-3 for the parts outside the CDR3, the full variable domain is GAGVSQSPSNKVTEKGKDVELRCDPISGHTALYWYRQSLGQGLEFLIYFQGNSAPDKSGLPSDRFSAERTGGSVSTLTIQRTQQEDSAVYLCASSLVGVLVGNTIYFGEGSWLTVV.

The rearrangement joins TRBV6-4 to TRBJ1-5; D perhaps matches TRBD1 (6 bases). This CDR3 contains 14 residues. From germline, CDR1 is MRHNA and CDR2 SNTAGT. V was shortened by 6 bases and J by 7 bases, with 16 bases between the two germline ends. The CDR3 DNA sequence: TGTGCCAGCAGCGTCGACAGGTCTTCCCAGCCCCAGCATTTT. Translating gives CASSVDRSSQPQHF.

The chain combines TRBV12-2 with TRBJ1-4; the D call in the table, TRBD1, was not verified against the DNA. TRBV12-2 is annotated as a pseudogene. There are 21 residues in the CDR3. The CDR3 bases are TGTGCAAGTCGCTTAGAGCGTGGAAGGACAGTGAGTTCCCCAACTAATGAAAAACTGTTTTTT. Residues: CASRLERGRTVSSPTNEKLFF.

This CDR3 reads CASRVARGIGSPLHF. DNA of the CDR3: TGTGCCAGCAGGGTGGCCAGGGGGATCGGTTCACCCCTCCACTTT. J is TRBJ1-6 and V is TRBV5-5; 7 bases are a match to TRBD1. Trimming removed 5 bases from V and 9 bases from J; junction bases left unmatched: 11. The germline V gene has CDR1 SGHKS and CDR2 YYEKEE (reference sequence). This CDR3 has 15 amino acids.